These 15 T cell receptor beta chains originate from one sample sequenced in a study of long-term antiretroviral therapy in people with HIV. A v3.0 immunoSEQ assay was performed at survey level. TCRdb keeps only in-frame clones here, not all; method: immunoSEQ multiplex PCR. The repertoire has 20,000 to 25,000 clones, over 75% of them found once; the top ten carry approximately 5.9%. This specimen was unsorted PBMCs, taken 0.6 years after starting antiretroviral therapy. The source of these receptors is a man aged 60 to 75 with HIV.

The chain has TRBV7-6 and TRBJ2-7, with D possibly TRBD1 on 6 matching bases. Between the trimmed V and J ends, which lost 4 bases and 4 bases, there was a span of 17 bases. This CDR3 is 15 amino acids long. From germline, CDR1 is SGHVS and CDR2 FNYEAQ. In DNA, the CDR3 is TGTGCCAGCAGCTCCTCAGGGGCGAGGGGATACGAGCAGTACTTC. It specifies CASSSSGARGYEQYF.

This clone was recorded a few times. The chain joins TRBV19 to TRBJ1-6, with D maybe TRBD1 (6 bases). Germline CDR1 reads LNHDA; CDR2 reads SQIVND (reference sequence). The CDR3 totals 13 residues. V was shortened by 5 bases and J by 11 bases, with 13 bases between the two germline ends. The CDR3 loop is CASSDITGPPLHF. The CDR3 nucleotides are TGTGCCAGTAGTGATATAACAGGGCCACCCCTCCACTTT. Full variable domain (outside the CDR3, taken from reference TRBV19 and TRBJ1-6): DGGITQSPKYLFRKEGQNVTLSCEQNLNHDAMYWYRQDPGQGLRLIYYSQIVNDFQKGDIAEGYSVSREKKESFPLTVTSAQKNPTAFYLCASSDITGPPLHFGNGTRLTVT.

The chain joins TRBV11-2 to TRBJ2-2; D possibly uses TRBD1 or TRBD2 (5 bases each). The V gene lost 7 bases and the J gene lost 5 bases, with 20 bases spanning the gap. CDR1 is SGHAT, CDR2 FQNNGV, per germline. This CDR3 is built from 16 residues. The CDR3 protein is CASTLGAVLGTGELFF. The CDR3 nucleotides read TGTGCCAGCACCCTCGGGGCGGTATTAGGAACCGGGGAGCTGTTTTTT. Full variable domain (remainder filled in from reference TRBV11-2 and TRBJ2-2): EAGVAQSPRYKIIEKRQSVAFWCNPISGHATLYWYQQILGQGPKLLIQFQNNGVVDDSQLPKDRFSAERLKGVDSTLKIQPAKLEDSAVYLCASTLGAVLGTGELFFGEGSRLTVL.

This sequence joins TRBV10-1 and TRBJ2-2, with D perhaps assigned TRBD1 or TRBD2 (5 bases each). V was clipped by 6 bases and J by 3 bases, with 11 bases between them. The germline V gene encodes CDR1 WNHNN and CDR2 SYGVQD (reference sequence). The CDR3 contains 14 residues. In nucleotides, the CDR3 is TGCGCCAGCAGGTCCGGGGCTGACACCGGGGAGCTGTTTTTT. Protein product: CASRSGADTGELFF.

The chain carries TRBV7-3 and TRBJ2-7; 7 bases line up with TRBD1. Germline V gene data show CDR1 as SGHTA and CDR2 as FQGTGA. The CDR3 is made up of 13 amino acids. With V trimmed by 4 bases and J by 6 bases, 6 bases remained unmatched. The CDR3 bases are TGTGCCAGCAGCTCCCAACAGGGGTTCGAGCAGTACTTC. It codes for CASSSQQGFEQYF. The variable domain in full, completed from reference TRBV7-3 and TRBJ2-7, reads GAGVSQTPSNKVTEKGKYVELRCDPISGHTALYWYRQSLGQGPEFLIYFQGTGAADDSGLPNDRFFAVRPEGSVSTLKIQRTERGDSAVYLCASSSQQGFEQYFGPGTRLTVT.

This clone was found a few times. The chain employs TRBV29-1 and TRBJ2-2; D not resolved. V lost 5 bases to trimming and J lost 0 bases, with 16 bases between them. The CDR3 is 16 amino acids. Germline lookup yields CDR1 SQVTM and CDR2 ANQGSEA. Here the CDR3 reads CSVLGPEKTNTGELFF. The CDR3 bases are TGCAGCGTTTTGGGCCCCGAAAAAACGAACACCGGGGAGCTGTTTTTT.

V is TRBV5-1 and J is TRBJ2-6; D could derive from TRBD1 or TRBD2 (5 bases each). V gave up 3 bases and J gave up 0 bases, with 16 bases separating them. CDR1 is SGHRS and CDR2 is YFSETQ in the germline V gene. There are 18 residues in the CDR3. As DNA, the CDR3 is TGCGCCAGCAGCTCGCCCCCGGGACGGAACTCTGGGGCCAACGTCCTGACTTTC. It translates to CASSSPPGRNSGANVLTF.

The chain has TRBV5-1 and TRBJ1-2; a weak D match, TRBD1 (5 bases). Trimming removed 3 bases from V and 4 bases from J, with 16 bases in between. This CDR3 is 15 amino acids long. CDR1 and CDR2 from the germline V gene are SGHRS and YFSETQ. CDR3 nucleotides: TGCGCCAGCAGCTCTGGGGACGGCGCCCTCTATGGCTACACCTTC. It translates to CASSSGDGALYGYTF.

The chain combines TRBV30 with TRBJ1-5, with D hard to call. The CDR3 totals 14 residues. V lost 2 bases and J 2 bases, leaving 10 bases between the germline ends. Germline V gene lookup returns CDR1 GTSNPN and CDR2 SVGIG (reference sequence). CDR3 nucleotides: TGTGCCTGGAGTTCCGGAGGAGGCAATCAGCCCCAGCATTTT. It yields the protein CAWSSGGGNQPQHF. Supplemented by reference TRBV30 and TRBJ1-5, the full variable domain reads SQTIHQWPATLVQPVGSPLSLECTVEGTSNPNLYWYRQAAGRGLQLLFYSVGIGQISSEVPQNLSASRPQDRQFILSSKKLLLSDSGFYLCAWSSGGGNQPQHFGDGTRLSIL.

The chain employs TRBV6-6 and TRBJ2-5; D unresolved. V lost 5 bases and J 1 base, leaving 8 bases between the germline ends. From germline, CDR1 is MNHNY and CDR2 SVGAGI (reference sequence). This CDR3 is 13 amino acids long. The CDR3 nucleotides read TGTGCCAGCAGTGACATGATCCAAGAGACCCAGTACTTC. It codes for CASSDMIQETQYF.

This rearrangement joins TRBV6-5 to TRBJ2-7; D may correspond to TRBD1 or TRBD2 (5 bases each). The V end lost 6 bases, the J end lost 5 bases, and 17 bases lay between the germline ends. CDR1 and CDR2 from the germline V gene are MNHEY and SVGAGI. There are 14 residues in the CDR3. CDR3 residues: CASSLLGAANEQYF. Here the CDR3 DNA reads TGTGCCAGCAGCTTACTAGGGGCGGCTAACGAGCAGTACTTC.

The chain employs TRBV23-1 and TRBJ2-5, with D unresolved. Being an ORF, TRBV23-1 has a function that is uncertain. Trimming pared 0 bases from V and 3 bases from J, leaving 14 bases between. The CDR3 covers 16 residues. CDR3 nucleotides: TGCGCCAGCAGTCAATCCCCAGGCCCCCCTAAAGAGACCCAGTACTTC. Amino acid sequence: CASSQSPGPPKETQYF.

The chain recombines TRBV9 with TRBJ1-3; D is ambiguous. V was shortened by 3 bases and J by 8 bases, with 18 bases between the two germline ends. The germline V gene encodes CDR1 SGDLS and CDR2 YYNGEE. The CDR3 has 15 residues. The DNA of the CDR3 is TGTGCCAGCAGCGCGACACTATATCCGCATGACACCATATATTTT. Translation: CASSATLYPHDTIYF.

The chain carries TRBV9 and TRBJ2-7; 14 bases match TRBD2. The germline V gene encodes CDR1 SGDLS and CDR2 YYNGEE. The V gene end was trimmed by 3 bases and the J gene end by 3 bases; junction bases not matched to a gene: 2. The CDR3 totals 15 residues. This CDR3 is CASSGGLAGVYEQYF. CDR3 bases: TGTGCCAGCAGCGGGGGACTAGCGGGAGTCTACGAGCAGTACTTC.

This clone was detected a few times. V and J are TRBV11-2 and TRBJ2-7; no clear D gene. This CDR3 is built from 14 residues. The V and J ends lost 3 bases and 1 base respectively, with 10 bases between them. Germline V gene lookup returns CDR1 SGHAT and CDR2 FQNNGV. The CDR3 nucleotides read TGTGCCAGCAGCTTTGGCGGCGGATCCTACGAGCAGTACTTC. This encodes CASSFGGGSYEQYF.